The 29 T cell receptor beta chains presented below share a single source sample, sequenced in a study of blood T cell repertoires in COVID-19. Clones were read by immunoSEQ multiplex PCR, and TCRdb kept only the in-frame ones, dropping some. The table records 250,000 to 300,000 clones, 65% to 90% of them present only once. What was sequenced was peripheral blood. The receptors stem from a man aged 30 to 39 with active or convalescent COVID-19.

This clone was picked up a small number of times. The rearrangement links TRBV5-1 to TRBJ2-6, with D maybe TRBD1 (5 bases). V lost 3 bases and J lost 4, with 20 bases in between. The CDR3 is made up of 18 amino acids. CDR1 is SGHRS, CDR2 YFSETQ, per germline. The CDR3 nucleotides read TGCGCCAGCAGCTCGAATCCGAATTCGCGACAGGGGGCCAACGTCCTGACTTTC. Its translation is CASSSNPNSRQGANVLTF. The full variable domain, in which reference TRBV5-1 and TRBJ2-6 provide the parts outside the CDR3, is KAGVTQTPRYLIKTRGQQVTLSCSPISGHRSVSWYQQTPGQGLQFLFEYFSETQRNKGNFPGRFSGRQFSNSRSEMNVSTLELGDSALYLCASSSNPNSRQGANVLTFGAGSRLTVL.

This chain connects TRBV6-1 to TRBJ1-2; 7 positions agree with TRBD1. Germline-derived CDR1 and CDR2 are MNHNS and SASEGT. The V gene end was trimmed by 1 base and the J gene end by 13 bases; junction bases not matched to a gene: 15. CDR3 length: 15 amino acids. CDR3 loop: CASSEGAGGGLSITF. The DNA for the CDR3 is TGTGCCAGCAGTGAAGGGGCGGGAGGGGGCTTATCGATCACCTTC.

The gene calls are TRBV18 and TRBJ1-3, with 9 bases aligning to TRBD1. Germline V lookup: CDR1 KGHSH, CDR2 LQKENI. CDR3 length: 15 amino acids. Germline trimming cut 6 bases from V and 1 base from J; bases unmatched to any gene: 4. CDR3 nucleotides: TGTGCCAGCTCGCTACAGGGGGCATCTGGAAACACCATATATTTT. The encoded protein is CASSLQGASGNTIYF.

The chain combines TRBV9 with TRBJ1-4; no clear D gene. Looked up from germline, CDR1 is SGDLS and CDR2 is YYNGEE. The CDR3 extends over 14 amino acids. V lost 1 base and J lost 6, with 10 bases in between. The CDR3 nucleotides are TGTGCCAGCAGCGTATCGGTTCTGGATGAAAAACTGTTTTTT. Its translation: CASSVSVLDEKLFF.

This chain uses TRBV11-2 with TRBJ2-7, with D possibly TRBD1 on 5 matching bases. The germline V gene encodes CDR1 SGHAT and CDR2 FQNNGV. This CDR3 region has 19 residues. V dropped 1 base and J dropped 3 bases, with 25 bases sitting between them. The CDR3 DNA follows: TGTGCCAGCAGCTTAGCAGTTCTTTTCACCACAGGCAGAATCTACGAGCAGTACTTC. Amino acids: CASSLAVLFTTGRIYEQYF.

The chain recombines TRBV10-2 with TRBJ1-4; D ambiguous. Germline V gene sequence: CDR1 WSHSY, CDR2 SAAADI. Trimming removed 7 bases at V and 1 base at J, with 7 bases between. The CDR3 has 13 amino acids. The CDR3 reads CASKELTNEKLFF. The CDR3 nucleotides read TGCGCCAGCAAGGAGCTAACTAATGAAAAACTGTTTTTT.

This sequence joins TRBV6-5 and TRBJ2-7; D is perhaps TRBD2 (6 bases). Germline CDR1 MNHEY, CDR2 SVGAGI. The ends were cut back, 8 bases at V and 10 bases at J, with 12 bases in the middle. The CDR3 runs 10 residues. CDR3 sequence reads: CASHAGLQYF. CDR3 sequence (DNA): TGTGCCAGCCATGCGGGACTTCAGTACTTC.

The gene calls are TRBV7-2 and TRBJ2-7; maybe TRBD1 (6 bases). Trimming left V 1 base short and J 4 bases short, with 14 bases between. CDR3 length: 15 residues. Germline V lookup: CDR1 SGHTA, CDR2 FQGNSA. The CDR3 sequence is CASSLGIGQIYEQYF. The CDR3 DNA sequence: TGTGCCAGCAGCTTAGGAATTGGACAGATATACGAGCAGTACTTC.

J is TRBJ2-1 and V is TRBV4-1, with D hard to call. The germline V gene encodes CDR1 MGHRA and CDR2 YSYEKL. V shed 0 bases and J shed 6 bases, with 12 bases lying between them. This CDR3 is 15 amino acids long. The CDR3 DNA reads as TGCGCCAGCAGCCAAGATCTGGGTCCGGGCAATGAGCAGTTCTTC. Protein: CASSQDLGPGNEQFF.

The chain couples TRBV20-1 to TRBJ2-7; 10 positions agree with TRBD2. This CDR3 region has 15 residues. Trimming cost V 3 bases and J 1 base; bases outside gene matches: 6. Per the germline V gene, CDR1 is DFQATT and CDR2 is SNEGSKA (reference sequence). The DNA for the CDR3 is TGCAGTGCTAGTGGGTTGACTAGCGGGTCCTACGAGCAGTACTTC. This translates into CSASGLTSGSYEQYF.

The V gene is TRBV6-2 or TRBV6-3, the J gene TRBJ1-5; the D is unclear. Germline assignment: CDR1 MNHEY and CDR2 SVGEGT. The V gene lost 7 bases and the J gene lost 2 bases, with 21 bases spanning the gap. This CDR3 region has 17 residues. This CDR3 reads CASTPGWSEGGNQPQHF. In nucleotides, the CDR3 is TGTGCCAGCACCCCTGGGTGGTCGGAAGGAGGCAATCAGCCCCAGCATTTT.

The V gene is TRBV9, the J gene TRBJ2-7; 7 nucleotides align to TRBD1. J gave up 3 bases and V 4 bases, and 7 bases lay outside the gene matches. This CDR3 region has 14 residues. Germline V CDR1 and CDR2: SGDLS, YYNGEE. The CDR3 is CASSPWDSNYEQYF. Written as DNA, the CDR3 is TGTGCCAGCAGCCCTTGGGACAGCAACTACGAGCAGTACTTC.

The genes are TRBV5-6 and TRBJ1-2, with D hard to call. This CDR3 region has 15 residues. V was trimmed by 2 bases and J by 4 bases, leaving 15 bases between them. Per germline, CDR1 SGHDT and CDR2 YYEEEE. CDR3 in DNA: TGTGCCAGCAGCTTTTTCGAGGATCTCCGCTATGGCTACACCTTC. The encoded protein is CASSFFEDLRYGYTF.

The V gene is TRBV30, the J gene TRBJ2-3, with 11 bases aligning to TRBD2. There are 16 residues in the CDR3. Looked up from germline, CDR1 is GTSNPN and CDR2 is SVGIG (reference sequence). J lost 0 bases, V lost 3 bases, and 5 bases had no gene match. The CDR3 DNA is TGTGCCTGGAGCTGGACTAGCGGGCTAAGCACAGATACGCAGTATTTT. Amino acids: CAWSWTSGLSTDTQYF.

The chain is built from TRBV3-1 (or the pseudogene TRBV3-2) and TRBJ1-3; 8 positions agree with TRBD1. CDR3 length: 15 residues. Trimming removed 2 bases from V and 3 bases from J; junction bases left unmatched: 3. Germline CDR1 reads LGHDT; CDR2 reads YNNKEL (reference sequence). This chain's CDR3 is CASSQIGTGGNTIYF. The DNA for the CDR3 is TGTGCCAGCAGCCAAATAGGGACAGGTGGAAACACCATATATTTT.

This clone was picked up a small number of times. The V gene is TRBV7-7, the J gene TRBJ2-5; the D is unclear. This CDR3 has 15 amino acids. The germline V gene has CDR1 SSHAT and CDR2 FNYEAQ (reference sequence). Deletions cut 0 bases from V and 1 base from J, with 9 bases between. CDR3 in amino acids: CASSLARGTQETQYF. CDR3 nucleotides: TGTGCCAGCAGCTTAGCGCGAGGAACCCAAGAGACCCAGTACTTC. Full variable domain (outside the CDR3, taken from reference TRBV7-7 and TRBJ2-5): GAGVSQSPRYKVTKRGQDVTLRCDPISSHATLYWYQQALGQGPEFLTYFNYEAQPDKSGLPSDRFSAERPEGSISTLTIQRTEQRDSAMYRCASSLARGTQETQYFGPGTRLLVL.

As concerns this clone: Mismatch with germline at one junction end may stem from a read error. The J gene is TRBJ2-7, the V gene TRBV6-2 or TRBV6-3; 10 bases are a match to TRBD1. The CDR3 length is 14 residues. Germline CDR1 and CDR2: MNHEY and SVGEGT. CDR3 region: CASSPGQGMYGQYF. For the CDR3, the DNA is TGTGCCAGCAGTCCGGGACAGGGGATGTACGGGCAGTACTTC.

CDR3 amino acids: CASSLVLGQGGYTF. The CDR3, as DNA: TGCGCCAGCAGCTTGGTATTAGGACAGGGTGGCTACACCTTC. The chain has TRBV5-1 and TRBJ1-2; the match to TRBD1 covers 8 bases. The CDR3 loop spans 14 amino acids. Germline assignment: CDR1 SGHRS and CDR2 YFSETQ. V trimming: 0 bases; J trimming: 7 bases; junction bases outside the gene matches: 5.

The rearrangement uses TRBV6-1 and TRBJ2-7; D unresolved. The CDR3 has 15 amino acids. Germline V gives CDR1 MNHNS, CDR2 SASEGT. V lost 2 bases, J lost 4 bases, and 15 bases lay in between. The CDR3 DNA is TGTGCCAGCAGTGAACGAGTAGTACAGCAGTACGAGCAGTACTTC. It is translated as CASSERVVQQYEQYF.

This clone appeared a few times. The rearrangement uses TRBV2 and TRBJ1-5, with unresolved D. V was shortened by 2 bases and J by 3 bases, with 14 bases between the two germline ends. The CDR3 runs 16 residues. The V gene's germline CDR1 is SNHLY and CDR2 FYNNEI. CDR3 DNA: TGTGCCAGCAGTGAAACAATTCCACAGATCAATCAGCCCCAGCATTTT. Translation gives CASSETIPQINQPQHF.

This chain connects TRBV19 to TRBJ2-3; 7 bases line up with TRBD2. This CDR3 has 16 residues. Trimming removed 3 bases from V and 1 base from J; junction bases left unmatched: 7. Germline assignment: CDR1 LNHDA and CDR2 SQIVND (reference sequence). The CDR3 region is CASSIPGTSGTDTQYF. The CDR3 nucleotides are TGTGCCAGTAGTATCCCCGGAACTAGCGGCACAGATACGCAGTATTTT.

The CDR3 DNA is TGTGCCAGCGGTGCGGTCGTCACTGGAAACACCATATATTTT. It specifies CASGAVVTGNTIYF. The V and J genes are TRBV7-8 and TRBJ1-3; D is unresolved. Per germline, CDR1 SGHVS and CDR2 FQNEAQ. The CDR3 loop spans 14 amino acids. The V gene lost 8 bases and the J gene lost 2 bases, with 13 bases spanning the gap.

This rearrangement joins TRBV5-1 to TRBJ2-2, with D tentatively TRBD2 (5 bases). The CDR3 has 15 amino acids. Trimming took off 4 bases at V and 5 bases at J, with 15 bases between the two ends. The germline V gene has CDR1 SGHRS and CDR2 YFSETQ. This CDR3 is CASSPLLGETGELFF. CDR3 coding DNA: TGCGCCAGCAGCCCCCTTTTGGGAGAGACCGGGGAGCTGTTTTTT.

There are a few counts of this clone. This chain uses TRBV15 with TRBJ1-5; weak D call: TRBD1 (6 bases). Trimming shortened V by 8 bases and J by 2 bases, and 16 bases separated the two germline ends. Per the germline V gene, CDR1 is LNHNV and CDR2 is YYDKDF (reference sequence). This CDR3 region has 15 residues. In DNA, the CDR3 is TGTGCCACCGAAACAGGGCGGCGGGGCAATCAGCCCCAGCATTTT. It translates to CATETGRRGNQPQHF.

This chain links TRBV6-5 with TRBJ2-5, with 9 bases lining up with TRBD1. V trimming: 2 bases; J trimming: 10 bases; junction bases outside the gene matches: 8. The length of the CDR3 is 14 residues. Per the germline V gene, CDR1 is MNHEY and CDR2 is SVGAGI. The CDR3 coding sequence is TGTGCCAGCAGTTACGATGGACAGGGGCTTCTCCAGTACTTC. It codes for CASSYDGQGLLQYF.

This clone appeared a single time. J is TRBJ1-5 and V is TRBV19; the D gene is possibly TRBD1 (5 bases). Germline V gene sequence: CDR1 LNHDA, CDR2 SQIVND (reference sequence). Trimming removed 1 base from V and 4 bases from J, with 11 bases in between. CDR3 length: 15 amino acids. The CDR3 region is CASSIGGVGNQPQHF. The DNA of the CDR3 is TGTGCCAGTAGTATAGGGGGGGTGGGAAATCAGCCCCAGCATTTT.

This chain uses TRBV19 with TRBJ1-5, with D uncertain. The V and J ends lost 5 bases and 0 bases respectively, with 8 bases between them. CDR3 length: 14 amino acids. The germline gives CDR1 LNHDA, CDR2 SQIVND (reference sequence). This CDR3 reads CASSPSRSNQPQHF. The CDR3 nucleotides are TGTGCCAGTAGTCCCTCTCGTAGCAATCAGCCCCAGCATTTT.

CDR3 residues: CASSDELVVETQYF. The CDR3 nucleotides read TGTGCCAGCAGTGATGAGTTAGTGGTGGAGACCCAGTACTTC. The rearrangement uses TRBV25-1 and TRBJ2-5; D is uncertain. The germline gives CDR1 MGHDK, CDR2 SYGVNS. Between the trimmed V and J ends, which lost 3 bases and 5 bases, there was a span of 13 bases. There are 14 residues in the CDR3.

The chain employs TRBV5-4 and TRBJ2-3; D is possibly TRBD2 (6 bases). CDR1 is SGHNT and CDR2 is YYREEE in the germline V gene (reference sequence). This CDR3 region has 16 residues. V was trimmed by 0 bases and J by 4 bases, leaving 15 bases between them. The CDR3 region is CASSLATGTGSDTQYF. DNA for the CDR3: TGTGCCAGCAGCTTGGCAACCGGGACTGGATCAGATACGCAGTATTTT.